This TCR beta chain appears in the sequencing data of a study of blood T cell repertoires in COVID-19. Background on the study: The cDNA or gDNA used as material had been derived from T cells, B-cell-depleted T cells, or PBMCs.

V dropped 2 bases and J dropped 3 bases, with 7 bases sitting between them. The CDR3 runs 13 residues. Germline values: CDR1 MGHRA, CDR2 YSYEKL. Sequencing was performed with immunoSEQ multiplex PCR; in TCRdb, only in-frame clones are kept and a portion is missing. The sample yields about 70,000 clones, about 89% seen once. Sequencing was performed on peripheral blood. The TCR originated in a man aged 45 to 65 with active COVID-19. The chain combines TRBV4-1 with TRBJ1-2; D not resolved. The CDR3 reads CASSQYKYYGYTF. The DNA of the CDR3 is TGCGCCAGCAGCCAATACAAATACTATGGCTACACCTTC.